These 10 T cell receptor beta chains came from one sample sequenced in a study of control samples from healthy donors and cancer patients. Sequencing was performed with immunoSEQ multiplex PCR; in TCRdb, only in-frame clones are kept and a portion is missing. The table records over 150,000 clones, just over 95% of them present only once. The material sequenced was blood. Receptor source: a woman aged 25 to 45 in good health.

V and J are TRBV11-2 and TRBJ1-6; TRBD1 might be the D (5 bases). The CDR3 is made up of 14 amino acids. Germline V gives CDR1 SGHAT, CDR2 FQNNGV. Trimming took off 5 bases at V and 7 bases at J, with 12 bases between the two ends. CDR3 residues: CASSAGTRNSPLHF. In nucleotides, the CDR3 is TGTGCCAGCAGCGCCGGGACGAGGAATTCACCCCTCCACTTT.

The rearrangement uses TRBV28 and TRBJ1-1; D perhaps matches TRBD1 (6 bases). Germline V gene sequence: CDR1 MDHEN, CDR2 SYDVKM. Trimming shortened V by 2 bases and J by 1 base, and 11 bases separated the two germline ends. CDR3 length: 15 residues. The DNA for the CDR3 is TGTGCCAGCAGTTTAGAAGGGACACCGAACACTGAAGCTTTCTTT. This codes for CASSLEGTPNTEAFF.

For this clone: Other DNA sequences in this sample translate to the same CDR3. This chain links TRBV6-1 with TRBJ1-2, with a tentative D call TRBD1 (6 bases). CDR3 length: 14 amino acids. The germline gives CDR1 MNHNS, CDR2 SASEGT. V gave up 1 base and J gave up 4 bases, with 10 bases separating them. CDR3 nucleotides: TGTGCCAGCAGTGAAGGGGAAGGGGGCTATGGCTACACCTTC. Amino acid sequence: CASSEGEGGYGYTF.

Regarding this clone: Other DNA sequences from this sample encode an identical CDR3 as well. In DNA form, the CDR3 reads TGTGCCAGCAGTGAATTACGGGGGACTGAAGCTTTCTTT. It yields the protein CASSELRGTEAFF. This chain uses TRBV25-1 with TRBJ1-1; D may be TRBD1 (5 bases). This CDR3 spans 13 amino acids. V was trimmed by 1 base and J by 5 bases, leaving 8 bases between them. The V gene's germline CDR1 is MGHDK and CDR2 SYGVNS.

The chain recombines TRBV5-6 with TRBJ2-3; 9 bases map to TRBD1. The length of the CDR3 is 17 residues. Trimming removed 1 base from V and 5 bases from J; junction bases left unmatched: 11. Germline V gene data show CDR1 as SGHDT and CDR2 as YYEEEE. The CDR3 reads CASSLRPGQGYVDTQYF. CDR3 coding DNA: TGTGCCAGCAGCTTGCGACCGGGACAGGGATATGTAGATACGCAGTATTTT. The full variable domain, completed using reference TRBV5-6 and TRBJ2-3, is DAGVTQSPTHLIKTRGQQVTLRCSPKSGHDTVSWYQQALGQGPQFIFQYYEEEERQRGNFPDRFSGHQFPNYSSELNVNALLLGDSALYLCASSLRPGQGYVDTQYFGPGTRLTVL.

V and J are TRBV25-1 and TRBJ2-2; D gene unclear. CDR3 length: 14 amino acids. Looked up from germline, CDR1 is MGHDK and CDR2 is SYGVNS. V was shortened by 9 bases and J by 0 bases, with 11 bases between the two germline ends. The CDR3 DNA sequence: TGTGCCAGTACCTTGGGTGCGAACACCGGGGAGCTGTTTTTT. Its translation: CASTLGANTGELFF.

V and J are TRBV28 and TRBJ1-5; D unresolved. V lost 6 bases and J lost 1, with 7 bases in between. Germline V lookup: CDR1 MDHEN, CDR2 SYDVKM. This CDR3 contains 13 residues. This chain's CDR3 is CASRGNSNQPQHF. CDR3 sequence (DNA): TGTGCCAGCAGGGGAAACAGCAATCAGCCCCAGCATTTT.

CDR3 residues: CASRWANTGELFF. The CDR3 DNA reads TGTGCCAGCAGATGGGCCAACACCGGGGAGCTGTTTTTT. V is TRBV7-2 and J is TRBJ2-2; no firm D call. V was trimmed by 6 bases and J by 2 bases, leaving 7 bases between them. CDR1 is SGHTA, CDR2 FQGNSA, per germline. The CDR3 sequence is 13 residues long.

The chain carries TRBV10-3 and TRBJ2-6; possibly TRBD2 for D (5 bases). Per the germline V gene, CDR1 is ENHRY and CDR2 is SYGVKD. The CDR3 contains 15 residues. Trimming left V 7 bases short and J 4 bases short, with 14 bases between. CDR3 residues: CAIKRVGVGANVLTF. The CDR3 nucleotides are TGTGCCATCAAGAGGGTCGGGGTAGGGGCCAACGTCCTGACTTTC.

V is TRBV15 and J is TRBJ2-2, with D possibly matching TRBD1 (6 bases). In germline, CDR1 is LNHNV, CDR2 YYDKDF (reference sequence). The CDR3 runs 14 residues. The V and J ends lost 3 bases and 5 bases respectively, with 10 bases between them. The CDR3 DNA reads TGTGCCACCAGCAGGGGGGACACAACCGGGGAGCTGTTTTTT. Translation: CATSRGDTTGELFF. Supplemented by reference TRBV15 and TRBJ2-2, the full variable domain reads DAMVIQNPRYQVTQFGKPVTLSCSQTLNHNVMYWYQQKSSQAPKLLFHYYDKDFNNEADTPDNFQSRRPNTSFCFLDIRSPGLGDTAMYLCATSRGDTTGELFFGEGSRLTVL.